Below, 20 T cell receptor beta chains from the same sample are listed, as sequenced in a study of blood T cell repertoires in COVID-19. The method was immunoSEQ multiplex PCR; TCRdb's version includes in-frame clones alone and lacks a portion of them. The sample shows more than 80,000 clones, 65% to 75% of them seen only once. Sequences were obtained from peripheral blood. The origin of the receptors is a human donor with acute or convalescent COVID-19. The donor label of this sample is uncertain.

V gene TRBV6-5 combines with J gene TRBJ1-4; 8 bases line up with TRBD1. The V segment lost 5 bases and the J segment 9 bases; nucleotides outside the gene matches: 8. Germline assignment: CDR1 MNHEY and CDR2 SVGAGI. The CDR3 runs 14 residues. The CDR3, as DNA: TGTGCCAGCAGTCCGGGGACAGGTCACCAAAAACTGTTTTTT. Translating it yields CASSPGTGHQKLFF.

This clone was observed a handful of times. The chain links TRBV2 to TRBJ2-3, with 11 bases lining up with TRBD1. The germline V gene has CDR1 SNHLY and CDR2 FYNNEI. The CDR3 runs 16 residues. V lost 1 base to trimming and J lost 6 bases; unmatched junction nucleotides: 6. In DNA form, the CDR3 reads TGTGCCAGCAGTGAAGGGCCGGGACAGGGGGAGGATACGCAGTATTTT. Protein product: CASSEGPGQGEDTQYF.

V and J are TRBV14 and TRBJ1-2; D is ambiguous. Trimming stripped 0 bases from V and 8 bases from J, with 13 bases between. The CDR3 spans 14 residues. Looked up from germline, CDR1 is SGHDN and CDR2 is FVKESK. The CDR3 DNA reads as TGTGCCAGCAGCCAAGATCTGGGTGCGGAGGGCTACACCTTC. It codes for CASSQDLGAEGYTF.

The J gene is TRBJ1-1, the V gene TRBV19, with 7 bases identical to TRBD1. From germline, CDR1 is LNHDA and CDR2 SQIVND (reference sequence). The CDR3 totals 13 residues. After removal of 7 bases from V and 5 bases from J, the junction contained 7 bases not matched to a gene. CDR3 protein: CASKGALLTEAFF. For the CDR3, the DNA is TGTGCCAGTAAGGGGGCCCTCTTGACTGAAGCTTTCTTT.

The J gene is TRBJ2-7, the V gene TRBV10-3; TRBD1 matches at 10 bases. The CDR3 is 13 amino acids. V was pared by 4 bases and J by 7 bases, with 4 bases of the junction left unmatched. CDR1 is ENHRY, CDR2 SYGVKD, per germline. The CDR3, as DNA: TGTGCCATCAGTGTGGACAGGGGGAGGGAGCAGTACTTC. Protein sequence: CAISVDRGREQYF.

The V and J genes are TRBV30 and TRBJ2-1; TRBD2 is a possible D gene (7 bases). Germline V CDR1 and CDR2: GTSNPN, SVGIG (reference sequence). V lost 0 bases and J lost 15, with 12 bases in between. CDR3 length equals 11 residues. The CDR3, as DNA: TGTGCCTGGAGTGTAGGGGGGGCCTTGTTCTTC. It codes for CAWSVGGALFF.

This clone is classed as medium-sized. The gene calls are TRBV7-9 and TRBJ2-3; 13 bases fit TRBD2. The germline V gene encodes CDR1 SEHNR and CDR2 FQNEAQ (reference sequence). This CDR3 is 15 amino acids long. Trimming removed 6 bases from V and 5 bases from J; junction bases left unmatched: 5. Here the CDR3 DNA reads TGTGCCAGCAGTCGGACTAGCGGGGGACGAGATACGCAGTATTTT. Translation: CASSRTSGGRDTQYF.

In nucleotides, the CDR3 is TGTGCCAGCAGTTTATGGGACAGGAACTATGGCTACACCTTC. Protein product: CASSLWDRNYGYTF. The chain combines TRBV28 with TRBJ1-2, with 7 nucleotides matching TRBD1. Germline assignment: CDR1 MDHEN and CDR2 SYDVKM. There are 14 residues in the CDR3. The ends lost 0 bases at V and 2 bases at J; junction bases unmatched: 0.

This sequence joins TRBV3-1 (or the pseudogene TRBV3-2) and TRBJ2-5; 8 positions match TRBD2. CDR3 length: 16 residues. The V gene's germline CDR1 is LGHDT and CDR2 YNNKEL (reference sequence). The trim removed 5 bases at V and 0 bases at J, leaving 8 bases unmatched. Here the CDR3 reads CASSVPGSGDQETQYF. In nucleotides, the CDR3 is TGTGCCAGCAGCGTACCGGGTAGCGGGGACCAAGAGACCCAGTACTTC.

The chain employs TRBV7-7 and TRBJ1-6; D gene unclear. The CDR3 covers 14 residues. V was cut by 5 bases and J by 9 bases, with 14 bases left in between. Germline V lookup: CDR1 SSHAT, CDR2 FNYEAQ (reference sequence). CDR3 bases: TGTGCCAGCAGCGAAGGAGTAATAGTTTCACCCCTCCACTTT. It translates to CASSEGVIVSPLHF.

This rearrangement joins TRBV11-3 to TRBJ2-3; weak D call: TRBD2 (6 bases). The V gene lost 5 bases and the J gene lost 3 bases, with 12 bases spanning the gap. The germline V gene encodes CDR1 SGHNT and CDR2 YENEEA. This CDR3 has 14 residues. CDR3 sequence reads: CASSLAGTTDTQYF. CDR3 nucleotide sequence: TGTGCCAGCAGCCTGGCCGGGACTACAGATACGCAGTATTTT.

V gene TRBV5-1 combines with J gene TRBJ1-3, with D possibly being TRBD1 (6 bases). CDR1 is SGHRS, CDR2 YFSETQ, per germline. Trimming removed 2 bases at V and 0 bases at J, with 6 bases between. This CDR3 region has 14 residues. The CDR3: CASSLQGSGNTIYF. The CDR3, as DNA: TGCGCCAGCAGCTTACAGGGCTCTGGAAACACCATATATTTT. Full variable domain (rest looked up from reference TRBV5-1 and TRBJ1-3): KAGVTQTPRYLIKTRGQQVTLSCSPISGHRSVSWYQQTPGQGLQFLFEYFSETQRNKGNFPGRFSGRQFSNSRSEMNVSTLELGDSALYLCASSLQGSGNTIYFGEGSWLTVV.

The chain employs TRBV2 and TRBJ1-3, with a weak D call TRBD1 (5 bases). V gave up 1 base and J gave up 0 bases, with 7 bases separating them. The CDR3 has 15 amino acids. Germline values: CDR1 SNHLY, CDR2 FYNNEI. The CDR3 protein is CASSEGTNSGNTIYF. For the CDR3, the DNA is TGTGCCAGCAGTGAAGGGACAAACTCTGGAAACACCATATATTTT.

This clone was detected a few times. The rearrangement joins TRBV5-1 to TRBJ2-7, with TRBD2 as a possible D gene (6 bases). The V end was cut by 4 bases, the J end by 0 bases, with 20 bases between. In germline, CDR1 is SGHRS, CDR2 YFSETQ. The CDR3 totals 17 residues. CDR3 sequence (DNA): TGCGCCAGCAGCCCGGTACTGACTAGAGATATCTCCTACGAGCAGTACTTC. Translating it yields CASSPVLTRDISYEQYF.

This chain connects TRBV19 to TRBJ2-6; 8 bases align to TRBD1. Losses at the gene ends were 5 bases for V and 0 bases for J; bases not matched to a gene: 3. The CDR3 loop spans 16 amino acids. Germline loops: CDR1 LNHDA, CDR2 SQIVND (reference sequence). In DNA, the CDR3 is TGTGCCAGTAGTGCAGGGGGCAGCTCTGGGGCCAACGTCCTGACTTTC. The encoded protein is CASSAGGSSGANVLTF.

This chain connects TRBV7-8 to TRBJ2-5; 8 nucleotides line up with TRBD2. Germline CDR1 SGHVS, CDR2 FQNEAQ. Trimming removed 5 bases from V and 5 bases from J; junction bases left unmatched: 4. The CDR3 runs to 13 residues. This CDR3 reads CASSRGGRETQYF. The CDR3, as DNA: TGTGCCAGCAGCCGGGGGGGAAGGGAGACCCAGTACTTC.

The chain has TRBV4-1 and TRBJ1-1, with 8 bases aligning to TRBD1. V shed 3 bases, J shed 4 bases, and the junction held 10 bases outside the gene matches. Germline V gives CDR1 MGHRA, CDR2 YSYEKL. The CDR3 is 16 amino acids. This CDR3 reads CASSQILGQGATEAFF. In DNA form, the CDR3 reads TGCGCCAGCAGCCAGATCCTCGGACAGGGTGCCACTGAAGCTTTCTTT.

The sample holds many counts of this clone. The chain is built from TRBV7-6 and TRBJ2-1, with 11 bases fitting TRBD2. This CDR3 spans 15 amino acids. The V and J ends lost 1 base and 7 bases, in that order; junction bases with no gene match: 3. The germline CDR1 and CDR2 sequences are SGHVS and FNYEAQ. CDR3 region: CASSLVPSGGNEQFF. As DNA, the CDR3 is TGTGCCAGCAGCTTAGTGCCTAGCGGGGGGAATGAGCAGTTCTTC.

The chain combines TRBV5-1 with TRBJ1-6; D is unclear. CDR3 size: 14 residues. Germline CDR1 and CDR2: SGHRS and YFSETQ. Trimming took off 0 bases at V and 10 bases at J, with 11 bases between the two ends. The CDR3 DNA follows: TGCGCCAGCAGCTTGGGGTCGCTGGAGTCACCCCTCCACTTT. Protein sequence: CASSLGSLESPLHF.

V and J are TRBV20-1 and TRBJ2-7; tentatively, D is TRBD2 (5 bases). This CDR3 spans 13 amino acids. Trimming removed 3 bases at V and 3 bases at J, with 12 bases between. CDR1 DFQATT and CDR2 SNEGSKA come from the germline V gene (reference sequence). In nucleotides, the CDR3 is TGCAGTGCTAGTAACACCGGGATCTACGAGCAGTACTTC. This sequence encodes CSASNTGIYEQYF.